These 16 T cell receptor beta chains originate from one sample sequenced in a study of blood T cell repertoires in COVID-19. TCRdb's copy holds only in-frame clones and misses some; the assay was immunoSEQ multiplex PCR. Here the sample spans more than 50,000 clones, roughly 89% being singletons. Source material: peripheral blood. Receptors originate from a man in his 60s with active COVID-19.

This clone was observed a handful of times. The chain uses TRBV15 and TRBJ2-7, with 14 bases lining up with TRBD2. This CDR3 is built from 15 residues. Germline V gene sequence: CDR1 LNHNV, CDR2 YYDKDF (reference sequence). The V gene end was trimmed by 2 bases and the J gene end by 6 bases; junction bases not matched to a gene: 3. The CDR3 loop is CATSRTGLAGVEQYF. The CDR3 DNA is TGTGCCACCAGCAGAACGGGACTAGCGGGAGTCGAGCAGTACTTC.

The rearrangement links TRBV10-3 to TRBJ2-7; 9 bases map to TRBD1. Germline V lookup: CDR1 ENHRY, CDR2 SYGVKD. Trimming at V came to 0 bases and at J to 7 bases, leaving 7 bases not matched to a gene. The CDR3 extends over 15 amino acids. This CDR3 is CAISESGTGLREQYF. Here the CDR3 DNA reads TGTGCCATCAGTGAGTCAGGGACAGGGCTGCGGGAGCAGTACTTC.

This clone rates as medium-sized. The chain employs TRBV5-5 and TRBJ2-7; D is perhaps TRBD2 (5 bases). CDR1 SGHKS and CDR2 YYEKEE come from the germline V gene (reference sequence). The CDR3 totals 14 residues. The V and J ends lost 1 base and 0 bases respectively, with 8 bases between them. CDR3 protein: CASSLTGSSYEQYF. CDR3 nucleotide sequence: TGTGCCAGCAGCTTGACGGGAAGCTCCTACGAGCAGTACTTC.

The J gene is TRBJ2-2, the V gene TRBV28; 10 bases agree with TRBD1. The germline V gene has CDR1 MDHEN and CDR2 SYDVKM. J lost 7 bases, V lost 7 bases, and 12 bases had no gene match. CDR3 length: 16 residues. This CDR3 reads CASTPEGQGNFGELFF. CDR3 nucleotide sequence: TGTGCCAGCACCCCTGAGGGACAGGGGAACTTCGGGGAGCTGTTTTTT.

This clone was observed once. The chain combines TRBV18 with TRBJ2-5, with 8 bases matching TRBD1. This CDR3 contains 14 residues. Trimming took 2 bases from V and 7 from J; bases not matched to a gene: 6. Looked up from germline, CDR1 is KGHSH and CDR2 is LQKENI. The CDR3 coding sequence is TGTGCCAGCTCACCATCTCAGGGGGCCGGGACCCAGTACTTC. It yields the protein CASSPSQGAGTQYF.

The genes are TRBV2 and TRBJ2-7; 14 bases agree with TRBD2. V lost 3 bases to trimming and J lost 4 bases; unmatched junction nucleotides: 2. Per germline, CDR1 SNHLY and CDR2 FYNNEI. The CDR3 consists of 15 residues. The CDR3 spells CASSEGLAGAYEQYF. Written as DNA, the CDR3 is TGTGCCAGCAGTGAGGGACTAGCGGGAGCTTACGAGCAGTACTTC.

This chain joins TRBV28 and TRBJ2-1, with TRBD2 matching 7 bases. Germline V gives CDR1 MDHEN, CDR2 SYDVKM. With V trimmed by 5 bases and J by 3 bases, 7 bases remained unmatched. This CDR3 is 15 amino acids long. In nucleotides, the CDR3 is TGTGCCAGCAGTGACTATGGCGGGAGCTACAATGAGCAGTTCTTC. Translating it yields CASSDYGGSYNEQFF.

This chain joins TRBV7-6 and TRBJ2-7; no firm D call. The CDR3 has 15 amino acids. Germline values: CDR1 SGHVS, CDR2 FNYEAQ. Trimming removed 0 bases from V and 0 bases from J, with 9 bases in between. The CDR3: CASSLAHGGSYEQYF. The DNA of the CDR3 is TGTGCCAGCAGCTTAGCCCACGGTGGCTCCTACGAGCAGTACTTC.

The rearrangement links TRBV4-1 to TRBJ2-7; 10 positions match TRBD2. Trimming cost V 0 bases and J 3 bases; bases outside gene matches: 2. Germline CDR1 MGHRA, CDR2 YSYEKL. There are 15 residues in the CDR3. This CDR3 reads CASSQDGLAVYEQYF. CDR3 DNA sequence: TGCGCCAGCAGCCAAGATGGACTAGCGGTCTACGAGCAGTACTTC.

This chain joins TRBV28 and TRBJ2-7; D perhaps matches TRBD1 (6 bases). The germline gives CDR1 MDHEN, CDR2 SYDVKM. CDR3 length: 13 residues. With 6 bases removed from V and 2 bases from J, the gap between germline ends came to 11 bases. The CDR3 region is CASRLRGTYEQYF. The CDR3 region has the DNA TGTGCCAGCAGGCTCAGGGGAACCTACGAGCAGTACTTC.

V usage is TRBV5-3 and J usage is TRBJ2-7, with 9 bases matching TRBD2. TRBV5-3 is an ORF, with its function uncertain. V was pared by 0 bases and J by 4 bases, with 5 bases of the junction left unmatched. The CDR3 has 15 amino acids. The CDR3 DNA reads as TGTGCCAGAAGCTTGGCTAGCGGGACAGCTTACGAGCAGTACTTC. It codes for CARSLASGTAYEQYF.

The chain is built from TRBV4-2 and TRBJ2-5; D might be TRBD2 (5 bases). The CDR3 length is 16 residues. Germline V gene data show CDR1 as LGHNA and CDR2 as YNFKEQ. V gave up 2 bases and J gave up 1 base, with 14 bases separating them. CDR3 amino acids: CASSQKPGGPQETQYF. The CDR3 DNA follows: TGTGCCAGCAGCCAAAAACCCGGAGGCCCCCAAGAGACCCAGTACTTC.

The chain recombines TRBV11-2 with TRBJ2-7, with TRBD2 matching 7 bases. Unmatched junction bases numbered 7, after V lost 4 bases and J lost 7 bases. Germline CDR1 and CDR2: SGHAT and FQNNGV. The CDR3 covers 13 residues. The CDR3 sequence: CASSWQASGEQYF. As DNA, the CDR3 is TGTGCCAGCAGCTGGCAGGCTAGCGGAGAGCAGTACTTC.

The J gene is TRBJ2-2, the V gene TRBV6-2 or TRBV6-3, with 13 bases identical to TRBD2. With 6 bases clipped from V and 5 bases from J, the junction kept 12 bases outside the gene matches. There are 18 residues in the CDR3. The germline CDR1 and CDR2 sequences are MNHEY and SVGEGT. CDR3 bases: TGTGCCAGCAGCCGGGGGACGACTAGCGGGAGGTATACCGGGGAGCTGTTTTTT. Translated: CASSRGTTSGRYTGELFF.

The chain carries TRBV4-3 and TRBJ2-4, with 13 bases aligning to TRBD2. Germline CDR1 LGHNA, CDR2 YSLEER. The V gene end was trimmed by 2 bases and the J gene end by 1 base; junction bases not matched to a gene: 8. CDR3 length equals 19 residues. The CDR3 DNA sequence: TGCGCCAGCAGCCAAACCCGGACTAGCGGGAGTGGGGCCAAAAACATTCAGTACTTC. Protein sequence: CASSQTRTSGSGAKNIQYF.

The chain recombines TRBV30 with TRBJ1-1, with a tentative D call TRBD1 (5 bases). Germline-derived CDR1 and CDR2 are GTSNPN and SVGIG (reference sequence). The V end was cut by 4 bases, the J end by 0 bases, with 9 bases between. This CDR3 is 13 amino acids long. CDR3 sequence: CAWKWGLNTEAFF. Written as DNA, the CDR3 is TGTGCCTGGAAATGGGGCCTGAACACTGAAGCTTTCTTT.